This T cell receptor beta chain was sequenced in a study of blood T cell repertoires in COVID-19. Study in general: Spain, Italy and the United States supplied samples that represented acute and convalescent COVID-19. T cells, B-cell-depleted T cells, or PBMCs provided the cDNA or gDNA that served as material.

From germline, CDR1 is MNHEY and CDR2 SMNVEV (reference sequence). The CDR3 is made up of 15 amino acids. With 3 bases removed from V and 4 bases from J, the gap between germline ends came to 13 bases. Source study methods: Reference gene primer amplification yielded estimated nucleated cell counts. Sequenced by immunoSEQ multiplex PCR; TCRdb stores in-frame clones only, minus some. From that table come the V and J calls and clone size; the DNA was used to work out D and trimming. The top ten hold 3.5% to 4.5% of the sample, which has over 140,000 clones, roughly 80% seen once. The source of this sequence is a woman aged 55-70 years with acute or convalescent COVID-19. The chain joins TRBV27 to TRBJ2-1; possibly TRBD1 for D (6 bases). The sequencing input was peripheral blood. This chain's CDR3 is CASSFVPGQYNEQFF. CDR3 coding DNA: TGTGCCAGCAGTTTCGTCCCCGGACAGTACAATGAGCAGTTCTTC.